The table lists the clone carrying this TCR beta chain with a few counts. The CDR3 is 16 residues long. J gave up 2 bases and V 5 bases, and 7 bases lay outside the gene matches. Germline V gene data show CDR1 as SGHTA and CDR2 as FQGNSA. The data were obtained in a study of T cell clones after liver transplantation. Study overall: TCRbeta sequencing after a pre-transplant mixed lymphocyte reaction identified graft-donor-reactive clones, later tracked in post-transplant blood.

Assay: immunoSEQ multiplex PCR; the TCRdb copy retains only in-frame clones and omits some. The sample lists over 90,000 clones; under 90% were seen once. The source material was CD4+ T cells from blood, sampled roughly 50 months after liver transplant. V is TRBV7-2 and J is TRBJ1-3; TRBD1 matches 9 bases. The sequence was collected from a human patient who received a liver transplant. Certain T cells may be donor cells from the graft. This CDR3 reads CASSPPTGGAGNTIYF. Written as DNA, the CDR3 is TGTGCCAGCAGCCCGCCCACAGGGGGCGCTGGAAACACCATATATTTT.